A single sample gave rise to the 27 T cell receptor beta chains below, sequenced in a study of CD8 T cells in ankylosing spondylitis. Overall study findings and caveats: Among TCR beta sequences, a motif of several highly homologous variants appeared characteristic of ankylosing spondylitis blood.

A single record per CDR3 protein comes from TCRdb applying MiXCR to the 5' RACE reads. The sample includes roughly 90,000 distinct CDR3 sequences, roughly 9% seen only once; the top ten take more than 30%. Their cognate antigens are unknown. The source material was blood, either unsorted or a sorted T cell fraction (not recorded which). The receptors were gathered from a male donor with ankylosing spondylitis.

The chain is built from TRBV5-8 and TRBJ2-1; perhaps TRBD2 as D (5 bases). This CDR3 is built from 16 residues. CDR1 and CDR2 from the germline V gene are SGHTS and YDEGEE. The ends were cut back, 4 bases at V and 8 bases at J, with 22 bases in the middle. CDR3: CASSPRPPRIGDEQFF. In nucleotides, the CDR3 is TGTGCCAGCAGCCCCAGGCCGCCGCGAATCGGGGATGAGCAGTTCTTC.

CDR3 region: CSARDQTRDSYNEQFF. The DNA of the CDR3 is TGCAGTGCTAGAGACCAAACCCGGGACTCCTACAATGAGCAGTTCTTC. The chain links TRBV20-1 to TRBJ2-1; possibly TRBD2 for D (5 bases). Germline CDR1 DFQATT, CDR2 SNEGSKA (reference sequence). The CDR3 spans 16 residues. V shed 0 bases and J shed 0 bases, with 12 bases lying between them.

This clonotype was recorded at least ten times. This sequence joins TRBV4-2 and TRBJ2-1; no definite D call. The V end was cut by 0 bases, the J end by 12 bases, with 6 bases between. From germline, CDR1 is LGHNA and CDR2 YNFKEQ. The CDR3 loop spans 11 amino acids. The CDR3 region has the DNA TGTGCCAGCAGCCAAGATAGTCCGCAGTTCTTC. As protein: CASSQDSPQFF.

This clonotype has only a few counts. For the CDR3, the DNA is TGTGCCAGCAGTTCCCCCCCCGCGATCACAGATACGCAGTATTTT. It codes for CASSSPPAITDTQYF. This rearrangement joins TRBV12-3 or TRBV12-4 to TRBJ2-3; unclear D gene. The CDR3 runs 15 residues. V lost 4 bases to trimming and J lost 2 bases, with 13 bases between them.

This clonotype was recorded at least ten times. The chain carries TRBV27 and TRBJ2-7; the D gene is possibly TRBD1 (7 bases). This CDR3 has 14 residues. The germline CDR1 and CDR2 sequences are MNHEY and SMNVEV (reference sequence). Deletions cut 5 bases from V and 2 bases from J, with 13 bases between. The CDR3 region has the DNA TGTGCCAGCAGTGAGGCGGGACAGACCTACGAGCAGTACTTC. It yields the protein CASSEAGQTYEQYF.

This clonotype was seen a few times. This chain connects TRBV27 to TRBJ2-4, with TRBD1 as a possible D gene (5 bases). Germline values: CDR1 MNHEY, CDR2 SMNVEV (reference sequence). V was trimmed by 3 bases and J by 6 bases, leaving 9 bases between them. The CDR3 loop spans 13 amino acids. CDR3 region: CASSFDRGNIQYF. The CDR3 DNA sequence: TGTGCCAGCAGTTTCGACAGAGGAAACATTCAGTACTTC.

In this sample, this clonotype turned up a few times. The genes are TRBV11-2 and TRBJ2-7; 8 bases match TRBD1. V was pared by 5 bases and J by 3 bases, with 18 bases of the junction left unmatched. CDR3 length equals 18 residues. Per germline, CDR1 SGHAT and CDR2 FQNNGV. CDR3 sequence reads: CASSAYEDRELGHYEQYV. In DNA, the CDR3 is TGTGCCAGCAGCGCATATGAGGACAGGGAATTAGGGCACTACGAGCAGTACGTC.

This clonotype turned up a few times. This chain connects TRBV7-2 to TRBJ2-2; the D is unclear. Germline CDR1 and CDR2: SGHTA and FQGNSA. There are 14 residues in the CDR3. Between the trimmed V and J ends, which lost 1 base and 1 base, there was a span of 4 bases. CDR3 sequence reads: CASSLVLNTGELFF. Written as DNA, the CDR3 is TGTGCCAGCAGCTTAGTGCTGAACACCGGGGAGCTGTTTTTT.

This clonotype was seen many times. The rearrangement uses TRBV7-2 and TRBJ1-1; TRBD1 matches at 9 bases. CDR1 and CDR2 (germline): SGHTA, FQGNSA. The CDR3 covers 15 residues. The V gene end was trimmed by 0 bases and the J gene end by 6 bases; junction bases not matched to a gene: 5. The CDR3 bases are TGTGCCAGCAGCTTAGCGGGACAGGGAGTCGCTGAAGCTTTCTTT. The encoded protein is CASSLAGQGVAEAFF. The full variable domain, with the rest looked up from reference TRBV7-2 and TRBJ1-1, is GAGVSQSPSNKVTEKGKDVELRCDPISGHTALYWYRQSLGQGLEFLIYFQGNSAPDKSGLPSDRFSAERTGGSVSTLTIQRTQQEDSAVYLCASSLAGQGVAEAFFGQGTRLTVV.

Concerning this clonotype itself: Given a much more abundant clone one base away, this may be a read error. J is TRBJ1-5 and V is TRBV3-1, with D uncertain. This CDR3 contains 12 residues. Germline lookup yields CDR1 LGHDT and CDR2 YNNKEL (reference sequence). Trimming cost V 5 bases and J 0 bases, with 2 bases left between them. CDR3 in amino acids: CASSISNQPQHF. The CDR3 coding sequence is TGTGCCAGCAGCATTAGCAATCAGCCCCAGCATTTT.

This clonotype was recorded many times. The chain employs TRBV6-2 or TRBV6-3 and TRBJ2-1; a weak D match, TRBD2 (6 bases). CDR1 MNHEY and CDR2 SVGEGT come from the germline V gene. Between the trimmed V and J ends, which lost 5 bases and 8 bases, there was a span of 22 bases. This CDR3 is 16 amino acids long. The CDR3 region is CASSLAEAGSSHEQFF. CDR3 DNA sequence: TGTGCCAGCAGTCTCGCGGAGGCGGGAAGCAGCCATGAGCAGTTCTTC.

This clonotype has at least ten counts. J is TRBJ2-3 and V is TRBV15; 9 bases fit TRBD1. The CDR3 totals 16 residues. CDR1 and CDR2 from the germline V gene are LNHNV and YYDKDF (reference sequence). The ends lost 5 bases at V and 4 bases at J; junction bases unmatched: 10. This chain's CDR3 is CATSGWGRQGADTQYF. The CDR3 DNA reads TGTGCCACCAGCGGATGGGGCCGACAGGGGGCAGATACGCAGTATTTT. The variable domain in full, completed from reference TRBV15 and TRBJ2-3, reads DAMVIQNPRYQVTQFGKPVTLSCSQTLNHNVMYWYQQKSSQAPKLLFHYYDKDFNNEADTPDNFQSRRPNTSFCFLDIRSPGLGDTAMYLCATSGWGRQGADTQYFGPGTRLTVL.

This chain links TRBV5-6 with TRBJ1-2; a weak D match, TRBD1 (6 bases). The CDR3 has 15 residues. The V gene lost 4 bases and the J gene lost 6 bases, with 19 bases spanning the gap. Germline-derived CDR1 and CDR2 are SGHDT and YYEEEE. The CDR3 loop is CASSLGARGWHGYTF. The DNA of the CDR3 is TGTGCCAGCAGCCTGGGGGCCAGGGGTTGGCATGGCTACACCTTC.

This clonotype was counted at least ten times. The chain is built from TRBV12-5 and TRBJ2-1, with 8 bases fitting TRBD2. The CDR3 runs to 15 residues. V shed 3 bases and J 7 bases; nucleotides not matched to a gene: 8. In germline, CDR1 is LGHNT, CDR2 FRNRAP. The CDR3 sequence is CASGFLREGGNEQFF. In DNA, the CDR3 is TGTGCTAGTGGTTTTCTCCGGGAGGGGGGGAATGAGCAGTTCTTC.

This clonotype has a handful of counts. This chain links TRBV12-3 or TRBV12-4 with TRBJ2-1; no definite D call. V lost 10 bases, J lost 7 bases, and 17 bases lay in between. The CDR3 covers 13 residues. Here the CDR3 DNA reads TGTGCCATCTACGGACGGTCTTGGAATGAGCAGTTCTTC. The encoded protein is CAIYGRSWNEQFF.

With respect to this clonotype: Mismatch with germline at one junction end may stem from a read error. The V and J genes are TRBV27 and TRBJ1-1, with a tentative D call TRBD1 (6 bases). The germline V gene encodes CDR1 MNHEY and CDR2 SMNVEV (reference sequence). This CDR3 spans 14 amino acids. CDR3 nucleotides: TGTACCAGCAGTTCCTGGACAGAGAACACTGAAGCTTTCTTT. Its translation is CTSSSWTENTEAFF.

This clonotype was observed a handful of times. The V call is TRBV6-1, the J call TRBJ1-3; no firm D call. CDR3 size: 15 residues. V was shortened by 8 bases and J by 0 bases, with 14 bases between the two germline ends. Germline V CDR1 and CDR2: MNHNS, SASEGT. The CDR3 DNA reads TGTGCCAGCTCTGGGCAGGCAACCTCTGGAAACACCATATATTTT. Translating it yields CASSGQATSGNTIYF.

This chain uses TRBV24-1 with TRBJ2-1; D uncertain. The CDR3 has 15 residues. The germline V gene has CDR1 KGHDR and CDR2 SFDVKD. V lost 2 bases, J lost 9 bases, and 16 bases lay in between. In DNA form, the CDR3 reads TGTGCCACCAGTGATTATTCCGGTGTGGGCGCTGAGCAGTTCTTC. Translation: CATSDYSGVGAEQFF.

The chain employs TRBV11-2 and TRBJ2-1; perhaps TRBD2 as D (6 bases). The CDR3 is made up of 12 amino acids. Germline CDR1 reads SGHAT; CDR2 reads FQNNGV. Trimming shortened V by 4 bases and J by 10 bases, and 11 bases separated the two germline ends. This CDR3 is CASSSGGEEQFF. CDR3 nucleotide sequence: TGTGCCAGCAGCTCAGGCGGGGAGGAGCAGTTCTTC.

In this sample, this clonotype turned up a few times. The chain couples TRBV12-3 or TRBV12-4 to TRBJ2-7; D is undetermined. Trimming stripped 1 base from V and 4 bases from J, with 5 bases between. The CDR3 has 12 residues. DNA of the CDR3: TGTGCCAGCAGTTTAGTTGCGTACGAGCAGTACGTC. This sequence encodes CASSLVAYEQYV.

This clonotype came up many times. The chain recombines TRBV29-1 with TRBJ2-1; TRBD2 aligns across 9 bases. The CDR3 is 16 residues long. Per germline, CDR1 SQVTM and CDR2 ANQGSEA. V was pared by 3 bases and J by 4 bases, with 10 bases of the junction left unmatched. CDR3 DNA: TGCAGCGTTGAGGGGCGGGAGGGCCAAGGGTACAATGAGCAGTTCTTC. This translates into CSVEGREGQGYNEQFF.

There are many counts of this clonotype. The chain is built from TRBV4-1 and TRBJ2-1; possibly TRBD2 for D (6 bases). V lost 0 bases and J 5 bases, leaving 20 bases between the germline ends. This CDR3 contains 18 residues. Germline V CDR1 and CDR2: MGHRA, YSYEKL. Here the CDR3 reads CASSQEEVSGPLDNEQFF. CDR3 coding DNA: TGCGCCAGCAGCCAAGAGGAAGTTAGCGGTCCTCTAGACAATGAGCAGTTCTTC.

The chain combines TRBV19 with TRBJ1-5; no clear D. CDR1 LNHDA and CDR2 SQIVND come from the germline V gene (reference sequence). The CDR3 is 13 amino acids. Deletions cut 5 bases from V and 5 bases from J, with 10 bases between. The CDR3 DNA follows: TGTGCCAGTAGTGATGCCCTATATCAGCCCCAGCATTTT. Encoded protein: CASSDALYQPQHF.

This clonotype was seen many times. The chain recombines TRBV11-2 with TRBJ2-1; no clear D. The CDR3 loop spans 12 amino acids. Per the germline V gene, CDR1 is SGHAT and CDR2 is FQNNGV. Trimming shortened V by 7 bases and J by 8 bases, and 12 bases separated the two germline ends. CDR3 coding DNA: TGTGCCAGCACCAACTATGGGGATGAGCAGTTCTTC. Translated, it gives CASTNYGDEQFF.

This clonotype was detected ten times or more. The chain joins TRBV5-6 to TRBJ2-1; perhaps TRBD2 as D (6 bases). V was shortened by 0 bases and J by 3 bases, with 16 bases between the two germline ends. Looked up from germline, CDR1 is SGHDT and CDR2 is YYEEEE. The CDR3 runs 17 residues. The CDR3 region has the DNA TGTGCCAGCAGCTTGGACACCTCGCGGGGATACTACAATGAGCAGTTCTTC. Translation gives CASSLDTSRGYYNEQFF.

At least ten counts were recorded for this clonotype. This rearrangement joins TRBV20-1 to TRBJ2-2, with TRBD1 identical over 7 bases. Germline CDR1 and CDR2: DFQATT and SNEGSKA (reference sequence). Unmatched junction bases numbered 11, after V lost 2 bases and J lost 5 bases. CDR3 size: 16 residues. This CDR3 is CSARLQSQGETGELFF. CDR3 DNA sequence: TGCAGTGCTAGATTGCAGTCTCAGGGGGAGACCGGGGAGCTGTTTTTT.

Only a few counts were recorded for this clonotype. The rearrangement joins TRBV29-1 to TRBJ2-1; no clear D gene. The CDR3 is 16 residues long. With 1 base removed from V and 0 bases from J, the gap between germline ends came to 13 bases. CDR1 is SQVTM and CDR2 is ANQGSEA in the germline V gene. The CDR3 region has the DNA TGCAGCGTTGAAGCCCCCGACCGTGTCTCCTACAATGAGCAGTTCTTC. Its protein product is CSVEAPDRVSYNEQFF.